Below, 11 T cell receptor beta chains from the same sample are listed, as sequenced in a study of T-cell reconstitution after alpha-beta-depleted transplantation in children. A TCRbeta library incorporating unique molecular identifiers was prepared. One entry per CDR3 protein results from TCRdb running MiXCR on the PCR reads. Of about 290,000 distinct CDR3 sequences in the sample, 7.5% to 9% are singletons; the top ten hold approximately 9.1%. Overall study findings and caveats: Once a year had passed after transplant, T-cell counts and diversity came mostly from newly produced T cells.

Their antigens are not known. This material consisted of peripheral blood, taken 360 days after TCRalphabeta/CD19-depleted stem cell transplant. These receptors originate from a female patient under 10 years old who had a stem cell transplant for Fanconi anemia, so the T cells may come from the graft donor.

Ten or more counts support this clonotype. The rearrangement links TRBV12-3 or TRBV12-4 to TRBJ2-2; TRBD1 or TRBD2 may be the D gene (5 bases each). Between the trimmed V and J ends, which lost 0 bases and 4 bases, there was a span of 24 bases. The CDR3 is 20 residues long. Written as DNA, the CDR3 is TGTGCCAGCAGTTTAGCCCCGCAGGTCAGGGAGTGGGGTCTCACCGGGGAGCTGTTTTTT. Amino acids: CASSLAPQVREWGLTGELFF.

This clonotype occurred a few times. The gene calls are TRBV6-2 or TRBV6-3 and TRBJ1-2; D is perhaps TRBD1 (6 bases). Germline-derived CDR1 and CDR2 are MNHEY and SVGEGT. The CDR3 totals 21 residues. Trimming shortened V by 2 bases and J by 1 base, and 29 bases separated the two germline ends. The CDR3 spells CASSYTDGSGAVRFRNYGYTF. The CDR3 coding sequence is TGTGCCAGCAGTTACACCGACGGGTCGGGGGCCGTAAGATTCCGTAACTATGGCTACACCTTC.

This clonotype was seen many times. The rearrangement joins TRBV7-9 to TRBJ2-1, with unresolved D. V lost 5 bases and J 6 bases, leaving 14 bases between the germline ends. There are 14 residues in the CDR3. Germline V gives CDR1 SEHNR, CDR2 FQNEAQ (reference sequence). CDR3 sequence (DNA): TGTGCCAGCAGCCCCGGTTATGGGCCCAATGAGCAGTTCTTC. Encoded protein: CASSPGYGPNEQFF. Full variable domain (rest looked up from reference TRBV7-9 and TRBJ2-1): DTGVSQNPRHKITKRGQNVTFRCDPISEHNRLYWYRQTLGQGPEFLTYFQNEAQLEKSRLLSDRFSAERPKGSFSTLEIQRTEQGDSAMYLCASSPGYGPNEQFFGPGTRLTVL.

This clonotype was detected many times. The chain recombines TRBV12-3 or TRBV12-4 with TRBJ2-3, with 14 nucleotides matching TRBD2. The CDR3 length is 16 residues. Losses at the gene ends were 5 bases for V and 2 bases for J; bases not matched to a gene: 3. The CDR3 region has the DNA TGTGCCAGCAGTGGGACTAGCGGGGGTTTCACAGATACGCAGTATTTT. Protein product: CASSGTSGGFTDTQYF.

The J gene is TRBJ2-5, the V gene TRBV5-1, with TRBD2 matching over 8 bases. The CDR3 length is 15 residues. CDR1 is SGHRS and CDR2 is YFSETQ in the germline V gene. V shed 4 bases and J 3 bases; nucleotides not matched to a gene: 8. In nucleotides, the CDR3 is TGCGCCAGCAGCCTGGGACCAGCGGGGGAAGAGACCCAGTACTTC. Translating gives CASSLGPAGEETQYF.

This clonotype showed up many times. The chain couples TRBV15 to TRBJ2-2; the D is unclear. The CDR3 has 14 amino acids. V was pared by 0 bases and J by 7 bases, with 9 bases between. Germline CDR1 reads LNHNV; CDR2 reads YYDKDF (reference sequence). The CDR3 spells CATSRDNGNGELFF. The DNA of the CDR3 is TGTGCCACCAGCAGAGATAATGGGAACGGGGAGCTGTTTTTT.

This clonotype was seen repeatedly, ten times or more. A read error may account for a junction end that differs from germline. This chain connects TRBV5-1 to TRBJ2-5; D remains unclear. This CDR3 is 11 amino acids long. Germline CDR1 reads SGHRS; CDR2 reads YFSETQ. CDR3 loop: CASSLQETQYF. The DNA of the CDR3 is TGTGCCAGCAGCCTCCAAGAGACCCAGTACTTC.

This clonotype was seen a handful of times. The chain recombines TRBV5-5 with TRBJ1-5; the D gene is possibly TRBD1 (5 bases). V dropped 4 bases and J dropped 1 base, with 12 bases sitting between them. Germline V gene lookup returns CDR1 SGHKS and CDR2 YYEKEE (reference sequence). This CDR3 is built from 15 residues. The CDR3 nucleotides are TGTGCCAGCAGCCTTTCGACAGCCAGCAATCAGCCCCAGCATTTT. Translating gives CASSLSTASNQPQHF.

Ten or more counts support this clonotype. This chain links TRBV30 with TRBJ2-4; TRBD2 might be the D (5 bases). The V end lost 5 bases, the J end lost 6 bases, and 11 bases lay between the germline ends. The CDR3 runs 12 residues. CDR1 and CDR2 from the germline V gene are GTSNPN and SVGIG (reference sequence). CDR3 bases: TGTGCCTGGGAGGGCGGAGGAAACATTCAGTACTTC. It specifies CAWEGGGNIQYF.

This clonotype has a count of ten or more. This chain joins TRBV18 and TRBJ2-1, with TRBD2 identical over 10 bases. The germline CDR1 and CDR2 sequences are KGHSH and LQKENI. The J segment lost 5 bases and the V segment lost 5 bases, leaving 6 bases of the junction unmatched. CDR3 size: 15 residues. The CDR3 DNA reads TGTGCCAGCTCAATCCGGACTAGCGGAAACAATGAGCAGTTCTTC. Encoded protein: CASSIRTSGNNEQFF.

The rearrangement joins TRBV5-1 to TRBJ1-1; 8 nucleotides line up with TRBD1. Germline CDR1 and CDR2: SGHRS and YFSETQ. J gave up 7 bases and V 0 bases, and 5 bases lay outside the gene matches. The CDR3 consists of 14 residues. The CDR3 is CASSLEGTGLEAFF. DNA for the CDR3: TGCGCCAGCAGCTTGGAGGGGACAGGCCTTGAAGCTTTCTTT.